This passage covers 17 T cell receptor beta chains from one sample sequenced in a study of tumor-infiltrating lymphocytes in primary liver carcinoma. TCR beta cDNA was prepared out of roughly 490 ng total RNA by means of a constant-region primer. ARM-PCR was slightly modified, and three nested multiplex PCR rounds with it gave rise to the TCR beta libraries. With TRBV1-TRBV30 forward primers and a C-beta reverse primer, the first two PCR rounds were run for about 10 cycles each. In TCRdb, the multiplex PCR reads were re-called with MiXCR into one record per CDR3 protein. The data show approximately 300,000 distinct CDR3 sequences, over 55% seen once. Germline DNA was extracted alongside blood RNA, which was obtained from unsorted whole blood. Source material: peripheral blood. The receptors derive from a man in his forties with primary liver carcinoma and hepatitis B virus infection.

As concerns this clonotype: With a much larger clone just one base away, this may be a read error. This chain links TRBV4-1 with TRBJ1-3, with D tentatively TRBD1 (6 bases). Per germline, CDR1 MGHRA and CDR2 YSYEKL. Between the trimmed V and J ends, which lost 8 bases and 4 bases, there was a span of 24 bases. The CDR3 consists of 17 residues. Here the CDR3 DNA reads TGCGCCAGCGGCCTCACACATGTTACAGGGTCGGGAAACACCATATATTTT. As protein: CASGLTHVTGSGNTIYF.

Concerning this clonotype: One end of the junction fails to match germline, which may point to a read error. The chain links TRBV11-2 to TRBJ2-3; TRBD2 is a possible D gene (6 bases). The CDR3 contains 14 residues. The germline V gene encodes CDR1 SGHAT and CDR2 FQNNGV. CDR3 protein: CASSRGSVRDMQYF. CDR3 in DNA: TGTGCCAGCAGTCGGGGGTCCGTCAGAGATATGCAGTATTTT. Full variable domain (remainder filled in from reference TRBV11-2 and TRBJ2-3): EAGVAQSPRYKIIEKRQSVAFWCNPISGHATLYWYQQILGQGPKLLIQFQNNGVVDDSQLPKDRFSAERLKGVDSTLKIQPAKLEDSAVYLCASSRGSVRDMQYFGPGTRLTVL.

In the case of this clonotype: It is likely a read error, because the conserved phenylalanine at the end of the CDR3 is missing. The chain uses TRBV13 and TRBJ1-1, with D hard to call. This CDR3 comprises 13 residues. CDR1 and CDR2 (germline): PRHDT, FYEKMQ (reference sequence). Written as DNA, the CDR3 is TGTGCCTGCAGCTTAGAGCGGGGAACTGAAGCTTTCCTT. Translating it yields CACSLERGTEAFL.

As concerns this clonotype: Possible read error: a much larger clone is one base away. Written as DNA, the CDR3 is TGTGCCAGCAGTCACAGGGGCCCCTCTGGAAACGCCATATATTTT. It translates to CASSHRGPSGNAIYF. J is TRBJ1-3 and V is TRBV6-6; 7 bases align to TRBD1. The CDR3 has 15 residues. Germline CDR1 reads MNHNY; CDR2 reads SVGAGI (reference sequence).

Concerning this clonotype: A single base separates this from a much larger clone, so it may be a read error. J is TRBJ2-3 and V is TRBV4-1; tentative D call: TRBD2 (6 bases). The V gene lost 3 bases and the J gene lost 6 bases, with 19 bases spanning the gap. The CDR3 has 16 residues. Germline assignment: CDR1 MGHRA and CDR2 YSYEKL. CDR3 coding DNA: TGCGCCAGCAGCCAGACTAACGGGAGAAACGGGGATACGCAGTATTTT. It codes for CASSQTNGRNGDTQYF.

This clonotype was detected ten times or more. This sequence joins TRBV6-1 and TRBJ2-2; D uncertain. The CDR3 contains 12 residues. Deletions cut 4 bases from V and 2 bases from J, with 2 bases between. CDR1 is MNHNS and CDR2 is SASEGT in the germline V gene. In DNA form, the CDR3 reads TGTGCCAGCAGTGGAAACACCGGGGAGCTGTTTTTT. It encodes CASSGNTGELFF.

Worth noting for this clonotype: A read error may produce the germline difference seen at one junction end. This rearrangement joins TRBV7-9 to TRBJ2-3, with D tentatively TRBD2 (5 bases). The CDR3 runs to 14 residues. Germline V gene data show CDR1 as SEHNR and CDR2 as FQNEAQ (reference sequence). The CDR3 bases are TGTGCCGGCAGCTTAAGGACTCACACAGATACGCAGTATTTT. Translating gives CAGSLRTHTDTQYF.

This clonotype was picked up one time. The CDR3 does not end in the conserved phenylalanine or tryptophan, so this is likely a read error. The chain carries TRBV6-5 and TRBJ2-7; D tentatively fits TRBD1 or TRBD2 (5 bases each). This CDR3 is 13 amino acids long. V dropped 6 bases and J dropped 5 bases, with 14 bases sitting between them. From germline, CDR1 is MNHEY and CDR2 SVGAGI. The CDR3 is CASSRDALDEQYY. CDR3 DNA sequence: TGTGCCAGCAGCAGGGACGCTCTGGACGAGCAGTACTAC.

Regarding this clonotype: A read error may account for a junction end that differs from germline. The chain is built from TRBV29-1 and TRBJ2-1; 7 bases agree with TRBD2. The CDR3 loop spans 18 amino acids. Germline values: CDR1 SQVTM, CDR2 ANQGSEA. CDR3 nucleotide sequence: TGCAGCGCCCAAAAAAGGGCGGGAGATATGGGTCTCTACAATGGGCAGTTCTTC. Its translation is CSAQKRAGDMGLYNGQFF.

On this clonotype itself: Compared with germline, one end of the junction differs, possibly owing to a read error. V and J are TRBV11-3 and TRBJ1-2, with no clear D. The germline V gene has CDR1 SGHNT and CDR2 YENEEA. This CDR3 comprises 15 residues. The CDR3, as DNA: TGTGCCAGCACTCTCCCCCGCCCACGAGTATCTGGCTGCACCTTC. It yields the protein CASTLPRPRVSGCTF.

In the case of this clonotype: One junction end disagrees with the germline gene, perhaps due to a read error. This chain links TRBV28 with TRBJ2-5; possible D gene TRBD1, 5 bases. This CDR3 has 14 amino acids. Per the germline V gene, CDR1 is MDHEN and CDR2 is SYDVKM. This CDR3 reads CASSFAGIVETLYF. Written as DNA, the CDR3 is TGTGCCAGCAGTTTTGCAGGGATTGTGGAGACCCTGTACTTC.

The V call is TRBV28, the J call TRBJ2-5; possible D gene TRBD1, 6 bases. Trimming took 5 bases from V and 1 from J, leaving 17 bases between them. The CDR3 loop spans 16 amino acids. Per germline, CDR1 MDHEN and CDR2 SYDVKM. The CDR3 protein is CASSPYSGAVQETQYF. CDR3 DNA: TGTGCCAGCAGTCCTTACTCAGGGGCCGTCCAAGAGACCCAGTACTTC.

This clonotype was counted at least ten times. The chain is built from TRBV12-5 and TRBJ2-3; D call uncertain. The V end lost 5 bases, the J end lost 4 bases, and 10 bases lay between the germline ends. Germline CDR1 is LGHNT and CDR2 is FRNRAP. The CDR3 consists of 13 residues. CDR3 bases: TGTGCTAGTGGTCTTTACGAGTCAGATACGCAGTATTTT. It codes for CASGLYESDTQYF. The variable domain in full, completed from reference TRBV12-5 and TRBJ2-3, reads DARVTQTPRHKVTEMGQEVTMRCQPILGHNTVFWYRQTMMQGLELLAYFRNRAPLDDSGMPKDRFSAEMPDATLATLKIQPSEPRDSAVYFCASGLYESDTQYFGPGTRLTVL.

On this clonotype: The junction differs from germline at one of its ends, possibly a read error. The chain recombines TRBV6-2 or TRBV6-3 with TRBJ1-6; D possibly corresponds to TRBD1 (6 bases). The CDR3 is 14 residues long. Germline loops: CDR1 MNHEY, CDR2 SVGEGT. This CDR3 is CAGSYQQGYSPLHF. CDR3 nucleotide sequence: TGTGCCGGCAGTTACCAACAGGGCTATTCACCCCTCCACTTT.

On this clonotype itself: This clone may be a read error of a much larger clone one base away. This chain connects TRBV12-3 or TRBV12-4 to TRBJ2-2; D unresolved. There are 13 residues in the CDR3. V lost 7 bases and J 6 bases, leaving 12 bases between the germline ends. The CDR3 protein is CASNFLAAGELFF. The DNA of the CDR3 is TGTGCCAGCAATTTTCTCGCCGCCGGGGAGCTGTTTTTT.

This clonotype was seen just once. Its ends do not fully match the called genes, so a read error is possible. The chain is built from TRBV14 and TRBJ2-7; maybe TRBD2 (6 bases). The CDR3 extends over 15 amino acids. Germline V gene sequence: CDR1 SGHDN, CDR2 FVKESK. CDR3 coding DNA: TGTGGCAGCAGCCAAGGAGGGGTGATGTCCTACGAGCAGTACTTC. Its protein is CGSSQGGVMSYEQYF.

In the case of this clonotype: One base away lies a much larger clone, so this may be a sequencing read error. The gene calls are TRBV12-3 or TRBV12-4 and TRBJ2-1; TRBD2 matches at 8 bases. V lost 5 bases to trimming and J lost 4 bases; unmatched junction nucleotides: 4. The CDR3 is 14 amino acids. CDR3 sequence: CASSREGIYNEQFF. The CDR3 bases are TGTGCCAGCAGTCGGGAGGGAATATACAATGAGCAGTTCTTC.